The rows below give T cell receptor beta chains drawn from one sample of a study of identical twins. Each CDR3 protein gets one entry after TCRdb re-called the 5' RACE reads with MiXCR. The data contain roughly 490,000 distinct CDR3 sequences, roughly an eighth of them seen just once; the ten biggest clones take up approximately 1%. This sample also appeared in a second study, on yellow fever vaccine responses in identical twins.

The sequenced sample was CD4+ T cells sorted from blood. The receptors derive from a woman aged 18-29 years in good health. Both conserved end residues are trimmed from each CDR3. The listing skips clone size in some rows; elsewhere it reads once, few, many or a size class.

v_gene	j_gene	abundance	CDR3aa
TRBV7-8	TRBJ2-7	few	ASSLGDRASEQY
TRBV5-5	TRBJ2-2	.	ASSRDRIGGELF
TRBV20-1	TRBJ2-7	.	SAPRRSSGSYEQY
TRBV6-2/TRBV6-3	TRBJ1-5	few	ASRRVAGLQPQH
TRBV4-3	TRBJ2-2	.	ASSQDRVGELF
TRBV7-9	TRBJ1-1	.	ASSPGPRGTEAF
TRBV29-1	TRBJ2-7	many	SVLGTGVLEQY
TRBV4-3	TRBJ2-1	.	ASSQEPAGGRNEQF
TRBV20-1	TRBJ2-5	once	SALSPQETQY
TRBV20-1	TRBJ2-5	few	SALDRQETQY
TRBV20-1	TRBJ2-1	.	SASGLAGTYNEQF
TRBV3-1	TRBJ2-1	few	ASSQGTGGLAGGNEQF
TRBV5-6	TRBJ1-5	few	ASSGGQGRNQPQH
TRBV27	TRBJ2-4	.	ASSWLDGHIQY
TRBV5-1	TRBJ2-2	many	ASSLDTLTFY
TRBV7-6	TRBJ2-1	.	ASSSVNNEQF
TRBV5-1	TRBJ2-5	.	ASEWEETQY
TRBV11-2	TRBJ1-4	few	ASSLTGDMEKLF
TRBV20-1	TRBJ2-7	few	SAAHDSPYEQY
TRBV7-6	TRBJ2-7	.	ASSLVQGARSEQY
TRBV20-1	TRBJ2-1	many	SVDRVNNEQF
TRBV11-2	TRBJ2-3	many	ASSPIFTGTGASGTDTQY
TRBV25-1	TRBJ2-5	.	ASSEGQGDYEETQY
TRBV18	TRBJ2-3	few	ASSPLGGGEDTQY
TRBV13	TRBJ2-1	.	ASSLGLFKQSSYNEQF
TRBV29-1	TRBJ1-1	many	SAGQAGTEAF
TRBV6-2/TRBV6-3	TRBJ2-5	many	ASSQTANQETQY
TRBV20-1	TRBJ2-3	.	SARDRYTDTQY
TRBV6-6	TRBJ1-1	.	ASRPETNTEAF
TRBV20-1	TRBJ2-1	.	SAMGSSSGRTLHNEQF
TRBV4-2	TRBJ2-1	.	ASSASSGGDNEQF
TRBV6-1	TRBJ2-5	.	ASKDAPGGVYSETQY
TRBV19	TRBJ1-1	.	ASMRSFEAF
TRBV6-5	TRBJ1-2	.	ASSSRQGAEGYT
TRBV28	TRBJ2-7	.	ASRGGGTSGSYEQY
TRBV7-2	TRBJ1-2	few	ASSPVAGQVIYGYT
TRBV29-1	TRBJ2-1	many	SVDGAGGSYNEQF
TRBV12-3/TRBV12-4	TRBJ2-3	few	ASSGTSGSSATDTQY
TRBV7-8	TRBJ1-1	.	ASSLGQGVAF
TRBV29-1	TRBJ1-1	.	SAGRGENSEAF
TRBV7-2	TRBJ2-5	.	ASSRDRAAETQY
TRBV29-1	TRBJ2-3	.	SVRTTDTQY
TRBV4-1	TRBJ2-1	.	ASSHGLEEF
TRBV7-2	TRBJ2-5	.	ASSLGDRRQGETQY
TRBV7-2	TRBJ2-3	many	ASSLVARNPSTDTQY
TRBV18	TRBJ2-5	.	ASSPGTPVLETQY
TRBV20-1	TRBJ1-1	few	SARGTVNLNTEAF
TRBV28	TRBJ1-1	.	ASRIWGDSNTEAF
TRBV7-6	TRBJ2-3	.	ASSIRGGTQY
TRBV7-2	TRBJ2-7	.	ASRLTGKSYEQY
TRBV6-6	TRBJ2-1	.	ASSYVAYEQF
TRBV9	TRBJ2-3	few	ASSVVGTGADTQY
TRBV6-2/TRBV6-3	TRBJ2-3	few	ASSYSIPRTDTQY
TRBV28	TRBJ1-5	few	ASSFGGSSNQPQH
TRBV10-3	TRBJ2-7	many	AISGTGSYEQY